This is a list of T cell receptor beta chains from one sample in a study of radiation and T cells in renal cell carcinoma. The table came from immunoSEQ multiplex PCR; TCRdb's copy has only in-frame clones and leaves some out. This repertoire shows 95,000 or so clones, 86% found once; its top ten account for about 7.9%. The starting material was blood, obtained from a patient whose treatment included radiotherapy and nephrectomy. The receptors come from a man aged 50 to 60 with renal cell carcinoma. Both conserved end residues are trimmed from each CDR3.

V	J	CDR3
TRBV4-3	TRBJ2-3	ASSQVAGGVSDTQY
TRBV6-5	TRBJ1-1	ASSYGQGNTEAF
TRBV5-1	TRBJ1-1	ASSPIPGTEFEAF
TRBV5-6	TRBJ2-3	ASSGGQGVMATDTQY
TRBV27	TRBJ1-2	ASSPTSDYGYT
TRBV6-6	TRBJ1-5	ASSHAGSNQPQH
TRBV10-1	TRBJ2-7	ASSESGSYEQY
TRBV28	TRBJ1-2	ASRFGVGSRGLNYGYT
TRBV2	TRBJ2-5	ASTGLAGDQETQY
TRBV5-1	TRBJ2-7	ASSPGFSYEQY
TRBV7-2	TRBJ1-3	ASSQTGISGNTIY
TRBV30	TRBJ2-1	AWSPYNEQF
TRBV13	TRBJ2-7	ASSLVGGGEQQY
TRBV19	TRBJ2-2	ASKGLSGRGPGELF
TRBV5-6	TRBJ2-1	ASSLGQGNNEQF
TRBV4-1	TRBJ1-2	ASKDDWGPDYGYT
TRBV19	TRBJ1-5	ASSTAGQGRQPQH